This TCR beta chain is drawn from a study of blood T cell repertoires in COVID-19. As for the study in general: COVID-19 samples collected from the United States, Italy and Spain covered acute and convalescent phases.

The V gene's germline CDR1 is MNHEY and CDR2 SVGAGI. The CDR3 runs to 15 residues. V gave up 2 bases and J gave up 0 bases, with 7 bases separating them. Original analysis: Nucleated cell number was recorded as an estimate derived from reference gene primer amplification. Generated by immunoSEQ multiplex PCR, the TCRdb table keeps only in-frame clones and is missing some. V and J calls plus clone size are reproduced from that table; the DNA served to infer D and trimming. The data hold 160,000 or so clones, with approximately 84% observed a single time. Sequenced material: PBMCs or T cells enriched from blood (not recorded which). The chain couples TRBV6-5 to TRBJ2-2; possible D gene TRBD1, 6 bases. The clonotype comes from a woman aged 40 to 50 with acute COVID-19. The CDR3 DNA reads as TGTGCCAGCAGTTACAAGGGGGCGAACACCGGGGAGCTGTTTTTT. Translated: CASSYKGANTGELFF.